This T cell receptor beta chain was captured by sequencing in a study of tumor and adjacent non-tumor tissue in lung cancer. Germline lookup yields CDR1 DFQATT and CDR2 SNEGSKA (reference sequence). Deletions cut 3 bases from V and 5 bases from J, with 26 bases between. This CDR3 contains 18 residues. Three rounds of nested PCR, following a modified ARM-PCR protocol, produced the TCRbeta library. TCRdb independently ran MiXCR on the multiplex PCR reads; one entry per CDR3 protein. The data contain 200,000 or so distinct CDR3 sequences, 71% of them singletons. RNA was extracted from bulk tissue without any cell sorting.

This TCR was sampled from a man aged 60-69 years with non-small cell lung cancer. The specimen was lung tumor tissue. The chain links TRBV20-1 to TRBJ2-1; D remains unclear. In nucleotides, the CDR3 is TGCAGTGCTAGGCTCAGATTTCCGCGAGACTTTTTAAACAATGAGCAGTTCTTC. Translated, it gives CSARLRFPRDFLNNEQFF.